What follows are 21 T cell receptor beta chains derived from one specimen sequenced in a study of lymphopenia after photon versus proton radiotherapy. The protocol was immunoSEQ multiplex PCR, while the TCRdb copy is restricted to in-frame clones and leaves out a portion. The table shows roughly 150,000 clones, with about 88% occurring only once. The source was peripheral blood, collected from a patient treated with photon-based radiotherapy. These receptors all come from a man aged 45 to 65 with gastric cancer.

This clone was seen only a few times. The chain employs TRBV7-2 and TRBJ2-3, with a possible D match to TRBD2 (7 bases). Trimming took off 4 bases at V and 5 bases at J, with 16 bases between the two ends. The CDR3 totals 15 residues. CDR1 and CDR2 from the germline V gene are SGHTA and FQGNSA. The chain's CDR3 is CASSSRGGARDTQYF. In nucleotides, the CDR3 is TGTGCCAGCAGCTCCCGTGGGGGGGCCAGAGATACGCAGTATTTT.

The chain carries TRBV6-5 and TRBJ2-7, with TRBD2 matching over 8 bases. Trimming removed 5 bases from V and 0 bases from J; junction bases left unmatched: 3. CDR1 is MNHEY and CDR2 is SVGAGI in the germline V gene. The CDR3 has 14 amino acids. The CDR3 loop is CASSRSGSSYEQYF. The DNA of the CDR3 is TGTGCCAGCAGTAGAAGCGGGAGCTCCTACGAGCAGTACTTC.

The chain links TRBV4-1 to TRBJ2-1; TRBD2 aligns across 11 bases. Germline CDR1 reads MGHRA; CDR2 reads YSYEKL. The CDR3 has 20 amino acids. With V trimmed by 3 bases and J by 2 bases, 15 bases remained unmatched. The CDR3 sequence: CASSQAGTSGRGPPYNEQFF. The CDR3 DNA is TGCGCCAGCAGCCAGGCGGGGACTAGCGGACGCGGGCCCCCCTACAATGAGCAGTTCTTC.

V gene TRBV2 combines with J gene TRBJ1-1; TRBD1 agrees at 7 bases. CDR3 length equals 12 residues. The V gene's germline CDR1 is SNHLY and CDR2 FYNNEI. J lost 6 bases, V lost 2 bases, and 0 bases had no gene match. The CDR3 is CASSEQGAEAFF. In DNA form, the CDR3 reads TGTGCCAGCAGTGAACAGGGGGCTGAAGCTTTCTTT.

The J gene is TRBJ1-6, the V gene TRBV6-5, with D maybe TRBD1 (6 bases). The germline V gene encodes CDR1 MNHEY and CDR2 SVGAGI. V was trimmed by 5 bases and J by 4 bases, leaving 12 bases between them. The CDR3 runs 15 residues. This chain's CDR3 is CASSPRTDYNSPLHF. The DNA for the CDR3 is TGTGCCAGCAGTCCCAGGACAGATTATAATTCACCCCTCCACTTT.

As DNA, the CDR3 is TGTGCCAGCAGTCGGGGTTTACGCCAGGAGCAGTACTTC. This sequence encodes CASSRGLRQEQYF. The chain couples TRBV27 to TRBJ2-7; possible D gene TRBD2, 5 bases. Trimming cost V 5 bases and J 7 bases, with 15 bases left between them. The CDR3 is 13 residues long. Germline V gene data show CDR1 as MNHEY and CDR2 as SMNVEV (reference sequence).

V and J are TRBV6-5 and TRBJ1-5; maybe TRBD1 (5 bases). The CDR3 is made up of 13 amino acids. V lost 6 bases and J lost 5, with 11 bases in between. The germline V gene encodes CDR1 MNHEY and CDR2 SVGAGI. The CDR3 bases are TGTGCCAGCAGGGGGGGAGGGCATCAGCCCCAGCATTTT. It encodes CASRGGGHQPQHF.

This chain links TRBV9 with TRBJ2-1; D is unclear. Germline values: CDR1 SGDLS, CDR2 YYNGEE. The CDR3 is 15 residues long. Trimming pared 4 bases from V and 3 bases from J, leaving 14 bases between. CDR3 sequence reads: CASSPTGPNYNEQFF. As DNA, the CDR3 is TGTGCCAGCAGCCCTACGGGCCCTAACTACAATGAGCAGTTCTTC. Full variable domain (missing parts from reference TRBV9 and TRBJ2-1): DSGVTQTPKHLITATGQRVTLRCSPRSGDLSVYWYQQSLDQGLQFLIQYYNGEERAKGNILERFSAQQFPDLHSELNLSSLELGDSALYFCASSPTGPNYNEQFFGPGTRLTVL.

The gene calls are TRBV5-4 and TRBJ2-7, with D maybe TRBD2 (6 bases). V was clipped by 0 bases and J by 6 bases, with 10 bases between them. The CDR3 contains 13 residues. Germline V CDR1 and CDR2: SGHNT, YYREEE (reference sequence). The CDR3 DNA reads as TGTGCCAGCAGCTTGGCGGGCGGGGTCGAGCAGTACTTC. Residues: CASSLAGGVEQYF.

In its sample, this clone was seen once. The genes are TRBV5-1 and TRBJ2-1, with 10 bases fitting TRBD2. The CDR3 contains 16 residues. The germline gives CDR1 SGHRS, CDR2 YFSETQ. J lost 4 bases, V lost 0 bases, and 4 bases had no gene match. CDR3 in amino acids: CASSLGRTSGYNEQFF. Here the CDR3 DNA reads TGCGCCAGCAGCTTGGGGAGGACTAGCGGATACAATGAGCAGTTCTTC.

The chain is built from TRBV4-1 and TRBJ2-2; 10 bases agree with TRBD2. Unmatched junction bases numbered 6, after V lost 3 bases and J lost 5 bases. The CDR3 is 16 amino acids. Germline-derived CDR1 and CDR2 are MGHRA and YSYEKL. CDR3 nucleotide sequence: TGCGCCAGCAGCCATGGGACTAGCGTCAGTACCGGGGAGCTGTTTTTT. Translation: CASSHGTSVSTGELFF.

This clone was detected only once. This chain connects TRBV27 to TRBJ2-3; the match to TRBD2 covers 7 bases. The V gene's germline CDR1 is MNHEY and CDR2 SMNVEV (reference sequence). This CDR3 has 15 amino acids. V lost 5 bases and J lost 2; bases outside the gene matches: 7. CDR3 sequence: CASSLKAGNTDTQYF. CDR3 bases: TGTGCCAGCAGTCTCAAAGCGGGGAACACAGATACGCAGTATTTT.

V gene TRBV6-5 combines with J gene TRBJ2-6; D unclear. The CDR3 totals 13 residues. The germline V gene encodes CDR1 MNHEY and CDR2 SVGAGI. Deletions cut 7 bases from V and 1 base from J, with 5 bases between. The CDR3 protein is CASIDSGANVLTF. CDR3 DNA sequence: TGTGCCAGCATCGATTCTGGGGCCAACGTCCTGACTTTC.

The CDR3 region has the DNA TGTGCCAGCACCGACGACAGGGTCAATGAGCAGTTCTTC. Encoded protein: CASTDDRVNEQFF. The chain combines TRBV21-1 with TRBJ2-1; TRBD1 is taken as the D call from the table, unchecked against the DNA. TRBV21-1 corresponds to a pseudogene. The CDR3 is 13 amino acids.

The rearrangement links TRBV2 to TRBJ2-7; TRBD2 is a possible D gene (5 bases). This CDR3 is 14 amino acids long. The germline V and J ends were trimmed by 6 bases and 6 bases, with 18 bases remaining between them. Germline V gene data show CDR1 as SNHLY and CDR2 as FYNNEI. The CDR3 is CASSLWAGGGEQYF. For the CDR3, the DNA is TGTGCCAGCAGCCTATGGGCCGGTGGAGGCGAGCAGTACTTC.

The V and J genes are TRBV15 and TRBJ2-7; 11 bases align to TRBD2. Germline V gene lookup returns CDR1 LNHNV and CDR2 YYDKDF (reference sequence). V dropped 1 base and J dropped 0; count of bases not matched to a gene: 2. The CDR3 contains 16 residues. DNA for the CDR3: TGTGCCACCAGCAGAGGGGGGACTAGCGGCTCCTACGAGCAGTACTTC. This encodes CATSRGGTSGSYEQYF.

The chain has TRBV2 and TRBJ2-7; 7 nucleotides match TRBD1. This CDR3 spans 16 amino acids. After removal of 6 bases from V and 0 bases from J, the junction contained 11 bases not matched to a gene. The germline V gene has CDR1 SNHLY and CDR2 FYNNEI. CDR3 DNA sequence: TGTGCCAGCAGAGACCCCGGGACAGTTAGCTCCTACGAGCAGTACTTC. It specifies CASRDPGTVSSYEQYF.

V and J are TRBV7-9 and TRBJ2-1, with TRBD2 matching over 15 bases. Germline V gene lookup returns CDR1 SEHNR and CDR2 FQNEAQ (reference sequence). CDR3 length: 18 amino acids. With V trimmed by 2 bases and J by 7 bases, 9 bases remained unmatched. Written as DNA, the CDR3 is TGTGCCAGCAGCTTAAAGAGTTCCGGGACTAGCGGGAGGAATGAGCAGTTCTTC. As protein: CASSLKSSGTSGRNEQFF.

The chain recombines TRBV28 with TRBJ1-5; no firm D call. The CDR3 runs to 12 residues. Looked up from germline, CDR1 is MDHEN and CDR2 is SYDVKM. V shed 5 bases and J shed 10 bases, with 12 bases lying between them. CDR3 region: CASSHLISPQHF. The CDR3 bases are TGTGCCAGCAGTCATTTAATCAGCCCCCAGCATTTT.

The genes are TRBV2 and TRBJ2-7, with 8 bases that match TRBD1. The germline CDR1 and CDR2 sequences are SNHLY and FYNNEI. Trimming cost V 8 bases and J 4 bases; bases outside gene matches: 13. The length of the CDR3 is 15 residues. The CDR3 is CASQTGATGLYEQYF. DNA of the CDR3: TGTGCCAGCCAGACAGGGGCTACGGGGCTTTACGAGCAGTACTTC.

V usage is TRBV19 and J usage is TRBJ1-5; tentatively, D is TRBD1 (6 bases). Germline CDR1 and CDR2: LNHDA and SQIVND (reference sequence). The CDR3 is made up of 14 amino acids. Trimming removed 5 bases from V and 3 bases from J, with 11 bases in between. In nucleotides, the CDR3 is TGTGCCAGTAGTCCGGACAGTATCAATCAGCCCCAGCATTTT. The encoded protein is CASSPDSINQPQHF.